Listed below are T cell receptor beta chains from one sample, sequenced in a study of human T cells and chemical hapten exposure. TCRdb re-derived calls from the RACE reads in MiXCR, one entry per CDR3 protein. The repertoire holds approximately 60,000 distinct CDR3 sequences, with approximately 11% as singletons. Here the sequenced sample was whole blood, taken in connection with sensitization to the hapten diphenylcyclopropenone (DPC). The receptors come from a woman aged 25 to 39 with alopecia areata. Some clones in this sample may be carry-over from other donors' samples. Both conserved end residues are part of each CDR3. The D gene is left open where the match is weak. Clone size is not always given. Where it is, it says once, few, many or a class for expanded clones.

CASSQAGGSSYEQYF TGTGCCAGCAGCCAAGCGGGAGGGTCTTCCTACGAGCAGTACTTC TRBJ2-7 - TRBD2 TRBV14
CASSYSTLGQPQHF TGTGCCAGCAGTTACTCCACCTTGGGTCAGCCCCAGCATTTT TRBJ1-5 few - TRBV6-5
CASRRPGQPNYGYTF TGTGCCAGCAGACGGCCGGGACAGCCTAACTATGGCTACACCTTC TRBJ1-2 - TRBD1 TRBV6-5
CASSPERTTYEQYF TGTGCCAGCAGCCCTGAGAGGACAACCTACGAGCAGTACTTC TRBJ2-7 - - TRBV7-2
CASSPRAGGPGELFF TGCGCCAGCAGCCCCCGGGCAGGGGGACCCGGGGAGCTGTTTTTT TRBJ2-2 few TRBD1 TRBV5-1
CASSSVVRATEAFF TGTGCCAGCAGTTCTGTTGTCAGGGCCACTGAAGCTTTCTTT TRBJ1-1 - - TRBV28
CASSSGSGPSYGYTF TGTGCCAGTAGTAGCGGATCGGGACCGAGCTATGGCTACACCTTC TRBJ1-2 few - TRBV19
CASSQGIPMTQYF TGTGCCAGCAGCCAGGGGATCCCCATGACGCAGTATTTT TRBJ2-3 - - TRBV5-4
CASSELASEKLFF TGTGCCAGCAGTGAACTGGCAAGTGAAAAACTGTTTTTT TRBJ1-4 many - TRBV6-1
CASSTNRGNQPQHF TGTGCCAGCAGCACGAACAGAGGAAATCAGCCCCAGCATTTT TRBJ1-5 - - TRBV5-5
CASSSSRLPGNEKLFF TGTGCCAGTAGCTCGTCCAGACTACCGGGTAATGAAAAACTGTTTTTT TRBJ1-4 many - TRBV19
CASSLEPGRATYGYTF TGTGCCAGCAGTTTAGAACCCGGTCGGGCGACCTATGGCTACACCTTC TRBJ1-2 few - TRBV28
CASSHGQKETQYF TGTGCCAGCAGCCACGGACAGAAAGAGACCCAGTACTTC TRBJ2-5 many - TRBV11-2
CSVHTSALYNEQFF TGCAGCGTGCACACTAGTGCGCTCTACAATGAGCAGTTCTTC TRBJ2-1 - - TRBV29-1
CASSLTSGPYNEQFF TGCGCCAGCAGCCTAACTAGCGGTCCCTACAATGAGCAGTTCTTC TRBJ2-1 - TRBD2 TRBV4-3
CASRTGVAGNTIYF TGTGCCAGCAGGACAGGGGTAGCTGGAAACACCATATATTTT TRBJ1-3 - TRBD1 TRBV27
CSAWGGPTDTQYF TGCAGCGCATGGGGGGGACCCACAGATACGCAGTATTTT TRBJ2-3 many TRBD2 TRBV29-1
CASSLSGPPGEKLFF TGCGCCAGCAGCTTGTCCGGGCCCCCGGGGGAAAAACTGTTTTTT TRBJ1-4 few - TRBV5-1